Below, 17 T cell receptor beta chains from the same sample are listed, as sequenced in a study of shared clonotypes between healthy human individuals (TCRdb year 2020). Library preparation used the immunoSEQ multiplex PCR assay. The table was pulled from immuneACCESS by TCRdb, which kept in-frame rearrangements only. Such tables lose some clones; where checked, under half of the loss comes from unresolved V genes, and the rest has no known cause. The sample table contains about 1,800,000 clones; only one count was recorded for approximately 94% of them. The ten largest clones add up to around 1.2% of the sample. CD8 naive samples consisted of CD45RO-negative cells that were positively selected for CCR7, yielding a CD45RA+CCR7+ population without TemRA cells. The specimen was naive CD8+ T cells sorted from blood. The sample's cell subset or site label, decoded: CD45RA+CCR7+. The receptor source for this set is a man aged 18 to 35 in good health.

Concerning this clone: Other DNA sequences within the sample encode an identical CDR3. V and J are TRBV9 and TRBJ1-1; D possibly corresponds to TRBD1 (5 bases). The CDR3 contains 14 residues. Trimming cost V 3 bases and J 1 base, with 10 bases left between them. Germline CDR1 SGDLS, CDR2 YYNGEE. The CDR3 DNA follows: TGTGCCAGCAGCGCCGGGACCGAGAACACTGAAGCTTTCTTT. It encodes CASSAGTENTEAFF.

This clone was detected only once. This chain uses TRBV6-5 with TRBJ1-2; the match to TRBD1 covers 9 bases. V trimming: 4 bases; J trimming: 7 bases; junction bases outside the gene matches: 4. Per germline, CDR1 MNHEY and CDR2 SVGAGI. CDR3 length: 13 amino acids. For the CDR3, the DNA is TGTGCCAGCAGTTCCGGACAGGGGTTTGGCTACACCTTC. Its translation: CASSSGQGFGYTF.

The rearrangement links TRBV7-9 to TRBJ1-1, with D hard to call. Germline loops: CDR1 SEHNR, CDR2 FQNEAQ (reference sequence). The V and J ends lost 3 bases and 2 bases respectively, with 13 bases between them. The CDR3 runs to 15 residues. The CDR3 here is CASSLREGENTEAFF. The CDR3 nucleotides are TGTGCCAGCAGCTTGAGGGAGGGCGAAAACACTGAAGCTTTCTTT.

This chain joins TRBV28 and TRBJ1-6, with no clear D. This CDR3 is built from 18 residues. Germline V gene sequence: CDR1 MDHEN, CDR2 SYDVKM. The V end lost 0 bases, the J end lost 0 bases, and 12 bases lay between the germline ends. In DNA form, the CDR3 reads TGTGCCAGCAGTTTATGGACGTACGTAAGCTCCTATAATTCACCCCTCCACTTT. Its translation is CASSLWTYVSSYNSPLHF.

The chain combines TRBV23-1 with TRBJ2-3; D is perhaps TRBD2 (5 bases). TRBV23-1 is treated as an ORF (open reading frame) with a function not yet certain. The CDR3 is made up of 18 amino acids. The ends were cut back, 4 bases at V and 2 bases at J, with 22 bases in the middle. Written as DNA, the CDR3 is TGCGCCAGCAGTCGGACCCCGATGCTAGCTCAGGCCACAGATACGCAGTATTTT. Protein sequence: CASSRTPMLAQATDTQYF.

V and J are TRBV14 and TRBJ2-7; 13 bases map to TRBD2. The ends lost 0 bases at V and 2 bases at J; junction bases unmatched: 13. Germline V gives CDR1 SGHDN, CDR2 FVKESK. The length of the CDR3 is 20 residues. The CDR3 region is CASSQDWGGLAGVPAYEQYF. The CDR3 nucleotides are TGTGCCAGCAGCCAAGATTGGGGCGGACTAGCGGGAGTTCCGGCCTACGAGCAGTACTTC.

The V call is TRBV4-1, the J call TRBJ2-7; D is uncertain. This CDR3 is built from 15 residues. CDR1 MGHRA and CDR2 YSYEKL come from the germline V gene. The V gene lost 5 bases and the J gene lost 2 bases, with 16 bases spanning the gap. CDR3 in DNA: TGCGCCAGCAGCTTGATCGTGGCTCCGGCCTACGAGCAGTACTTC. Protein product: CASSLIVAPAYEQYF.

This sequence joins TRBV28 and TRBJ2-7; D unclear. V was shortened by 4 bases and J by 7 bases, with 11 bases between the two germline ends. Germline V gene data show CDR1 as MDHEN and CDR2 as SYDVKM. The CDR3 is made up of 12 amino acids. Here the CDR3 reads CASSSRLREQYF. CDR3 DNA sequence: TGTGCCAGCAGTTCCCGTTTGAGGGAGCAGTACTTC.

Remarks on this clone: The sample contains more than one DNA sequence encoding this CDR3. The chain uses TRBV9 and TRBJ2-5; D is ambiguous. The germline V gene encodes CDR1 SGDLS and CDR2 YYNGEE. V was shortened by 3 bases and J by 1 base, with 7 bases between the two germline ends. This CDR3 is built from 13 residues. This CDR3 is CASSAVPQETQYF. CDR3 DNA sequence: TGTGCCAGCAGCGCGGTGCCCCAAGAGACCCAGTACTTC.

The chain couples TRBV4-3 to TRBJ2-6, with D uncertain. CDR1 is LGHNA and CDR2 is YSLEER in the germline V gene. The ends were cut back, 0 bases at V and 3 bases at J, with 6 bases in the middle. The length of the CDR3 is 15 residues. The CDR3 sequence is CASSQDRNGANVLTF. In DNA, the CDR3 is TGCGCCAGCAGCCAAGATCGGAATGGGGCCAACGTCCTGACTTTC.

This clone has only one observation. The CDR3 spells CAISAEHGEAFF. The DNA for the CDR3 is TGTGCCATCAGTGCCGAACACGGTGAAGCTTTCTTT. J is TRBJ1-1 and V is TRBV10-3; D gene uncertain. The germline gives CDR1 ENHRY, CDR2 SYGVKD. CDR3 length equals 12 residues. The ends were cut back, 4 bases at V and 7 bases at J, with 10 bases in the middle.

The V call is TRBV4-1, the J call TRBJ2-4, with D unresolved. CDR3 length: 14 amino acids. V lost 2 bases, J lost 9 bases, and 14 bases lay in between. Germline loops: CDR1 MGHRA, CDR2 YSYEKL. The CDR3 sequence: CASSQLGITGIQYF. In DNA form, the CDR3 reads TGCGCCAGCAGCCAATTAGGTATCACGGGCATTCAGTACTTC.

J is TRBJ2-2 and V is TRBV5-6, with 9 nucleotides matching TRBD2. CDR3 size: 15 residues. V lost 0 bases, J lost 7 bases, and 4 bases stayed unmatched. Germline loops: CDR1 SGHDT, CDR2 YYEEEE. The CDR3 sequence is CASSLGLAGIGELFF. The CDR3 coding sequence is TGTGCCAGCAGCTTGGGGCTAGCGGGGATCGGGGAGCTGTTTTTT.

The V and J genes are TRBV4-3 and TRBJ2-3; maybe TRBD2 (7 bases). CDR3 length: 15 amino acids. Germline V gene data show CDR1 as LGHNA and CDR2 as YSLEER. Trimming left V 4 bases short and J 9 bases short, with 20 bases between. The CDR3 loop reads CASSPLGGGPRTQYF. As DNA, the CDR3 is TGCGCCAGCAGCCCCTTAGGGGGAGGGCCGCGGACGCAGTATTTT.

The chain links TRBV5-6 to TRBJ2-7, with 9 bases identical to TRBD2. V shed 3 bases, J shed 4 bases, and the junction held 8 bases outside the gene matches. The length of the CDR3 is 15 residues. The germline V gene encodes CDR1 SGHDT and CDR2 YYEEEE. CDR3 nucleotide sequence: TGTGCCAGCAGCTCCCCGGGTAGCGGGGGTTACGAGCAGTACTTC. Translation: CASSSPGSGGYEQYF.

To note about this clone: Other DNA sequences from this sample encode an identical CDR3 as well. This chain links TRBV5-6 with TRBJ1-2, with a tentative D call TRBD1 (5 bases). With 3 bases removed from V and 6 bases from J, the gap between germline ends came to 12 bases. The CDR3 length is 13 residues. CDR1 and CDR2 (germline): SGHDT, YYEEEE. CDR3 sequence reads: CASSWGGVDGYTF. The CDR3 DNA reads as TGTGCCAGCAGCTGGGGAGGGGTGGATGGCTACACCTTC. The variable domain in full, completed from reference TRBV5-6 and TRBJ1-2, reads DAGVTQSPTHLIKTRGQQVTLRCSPKSGHDTVSWYQQALGQGPQFIFQYYEEEERQRGNFPDRFSGHQFPNYSSELNVNALLLGDSALYLCASSWGGVDGYTFGSGTRLTVV.

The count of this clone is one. The CDR3 DNA follows: TGTGCCAGCAGCTTCGAAATGTCCTACGAGCAGTACTTC. Translating gives CASSFEMSYEQYF. The V and J genes are TRBV5-6 and TRBJ2-7; D is undetermined. Germline CDR1 is SGHDT and CDR2 is YYEEEE. The CDR3 sequence is 13 residues long. Deletions cut 2 bases from V and 1 base from J, with 7 bases between.